This T cell receptor beta chain was observed in a study of T-cell reconstitution after alpha-beta-depleted transplantation in children. The study's findings and limits: For some patients, TCRbeta diversity was high at day 60 because of recipient T cells and thymic progenitors that survived. Among T cells one year after transplant, newly produced cells accounted for most counts and diversity.

In its sample, this clonotype was seen many times. As yet, its antigen is unknown. Unique molecular identifiers were used to barcode this TCRbeta library. TCRdb passed the PCR reads through MiXCR, listing each CDR3 protein once. The sample has about 230,000 distinct CDR3 sequences; roughly 11% are singletons. Germline CDR1 reads MNHEY; CDR2 reads SVGAGI. This CDR3 has 15 residues. Trimming at V came to 3 bases and at J to 0 bases, leaving 2 bases not matched to a gene. The V call is TRBV6-5, the J call TRBJ2-3, with TRBD1 identical over 8 bases. The TCR sequence derives from a child under two years old with acute myeloid leukemia, due to receive a stem cell transplant. Specimen: PBMCs, collected before TCRalphabeta/CD19-depleted stem cell transplant. CDR3 region: CASSYQGASTDTQYF. The DNA of the CDR3 is TGTGCCAGCAGTTATCAGGGGGCTAGCACAGATACGCAGTATTTT.